These 3 T cell receptor beta chains came from one sample sequenced in a study of T cells in Graves' hyperthyroidism and ophthalmopathy. TCR beta CDR3 region amplification was performed from RNA transcripts. During a first-round RT-PCR of the TCR CDR3, the HTBI primer set was used. TCRdb reprocessed the multiplex PCR reads via MiXCR and lists one record per CDR3 protein. The table has 300,000 to 400,000 distinct CDR3 sequences, about 12% seen once. The material sequenced was blood. Receptors were obtained from a woman in her late teens or twenties with Graves' hyperthyroidism.

The genes are TRBV20-1 and TRBJ2-5; 8 nucleotides match TRBD1. This CDR3 comprises 14 residues. J was trimmed by 5 bases and V by 1 base; bases with no gene match: 6. The V gene's germline CDR1 is DFQATT and CDR2 SNEGSKA (reference sequence). The DNA of the CDR3 is TGCAGTGCTAGAGTCCCAGGGGGCTGGGAGACCCAGTACTTC. It translates to CSARVPGGWETQYF.

This clonotype was found many times. The J gene is TRBJ2-5, the V gene TRBV18; 8 bases are shared with TRBD1. Trimming took 5 bases from V and 4 from J; bases not matched to a gene: 9. The CDR3 is 15 amino acids. In germline, CDR1 is KGHSH, CDR2 LQKENI. The CDR3, as DNA: TGTGCCAGCTCATCCTTGGACAGGGTGGGAGAGACCCAGTACTTC. Protein sequence: CASSSLDRVGETQYF.

The chain uses TRBV20-1 and TRBJ2-7, with 14 bases identical to TRBD2. With V trimmed by 8 bases and J by 3 bases, 9 bases remained unmatched. CDR1 is DFQATT and CDR2 is SNEGSKA in the germline V gene (reference sequence). The CDR3 is 15 residues long. The CDR3 DNA is TGCAGTCCCGGGACTAGCGGGGGCCCCTGCTACGAGCAGTACTTC. Protein: CSPGTSGGPCYEQYF.